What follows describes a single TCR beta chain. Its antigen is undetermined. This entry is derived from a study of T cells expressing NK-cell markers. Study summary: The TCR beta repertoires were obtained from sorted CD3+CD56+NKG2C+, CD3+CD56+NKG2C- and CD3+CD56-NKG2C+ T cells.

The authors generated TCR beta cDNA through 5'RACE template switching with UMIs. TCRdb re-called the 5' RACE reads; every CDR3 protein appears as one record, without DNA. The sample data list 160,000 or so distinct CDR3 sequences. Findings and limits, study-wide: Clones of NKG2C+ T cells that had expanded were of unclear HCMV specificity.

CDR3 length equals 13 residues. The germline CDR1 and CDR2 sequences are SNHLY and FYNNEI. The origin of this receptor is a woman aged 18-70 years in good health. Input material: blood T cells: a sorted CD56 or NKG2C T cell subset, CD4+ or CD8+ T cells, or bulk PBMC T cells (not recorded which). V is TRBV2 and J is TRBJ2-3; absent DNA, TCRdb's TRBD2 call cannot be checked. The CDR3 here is CASIAGGTDTQYF. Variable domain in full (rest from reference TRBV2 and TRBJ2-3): EPEVTQTPSHQVTQMGQEVILRCVPISNHLYFYWYRQILGQKVEFLVSFYNNEISEKSEIFDDQFSVERPDGSNFTLKIRSTKLEDSAMYFCASIAGGTDTQYFGPGTRLTVL.